These T cell receptor beta chains were read from a single sample in a study of tumor-infiltrating lymphocytes in oesophageal squamous cell carcinoma. One entry per CDR3 protein, called by TCRdb with MiXCR from the PCR reads. The sample includes some 10,000 distinct CDR3 sequences, roughly 54% of them seen just once. The sample consisted of esophageal tumor tissue. Receptors were obtained from a male donor with esophageal squamous cell carcinoma. CDR3s include the opening cysteine and the closing phenylalanine or tryptophan. D genes are given only for firm matches.

J	V	D	CDR3
TRBJ2-2	TRBV7-3	NA	CASSWGVTGELFF
TRBJ1-4	TRBV6-1	NA	CASRLGQSKKLFF
TRBJ1-3	TRBV10-2	NA	CASSEERGFSGNTIYF
TRBJ2-7	TRBV6-1	NA	CASSYYHRTDEQYF
TRBJ1-1	TRBV7-3	TRBD1	CASSPTGGTEAFF
TRBJ2-2	TRBV6-2/TRBV6-3	TRBD1	CASRQWTGVGGELFF
TRBJ2-5	TRBV18	NA	CASSPSGTQYF
TRBJ2-3	TRBV18	TRBD1	CASSPPTGGLGDTQYF
NA	TRBV10-2	NA	CASSPELSYNEQFF
TRBJ2-1	TRBV7-4	NA	CASSWDYNEQFF
TRBJ2-1	TRBV7-2	NA	CASSQQLVLLEQFF
TRBJ2-7	TRBV7-3	NA	CASSLIRDGEQYF
TRBJ1-3	TRBV7-9	TRBD1	CASSWDSQGGNTIYF
NA	TRBV9	TRBD2	CASSEGLAETYNEQFF
TRBJ2-2	TRBV7-3	TRBD2	CASSPGLAGAHPNTGELFF
NA	TRBV6-8	TRBD2	CASSAASGAYNEQFF
TRBJ1-2	TRBV7-6	NA	CASSLGPRWADYGYTF
NA	TRBV11-3	NA	CASSYPEGSGYEQYF
TRBJ2-1	TRBV14	TRBD2	CASSRQPGLAAAFNEQFF
TRBJ2-3	TRBV6-1	NA	CASSDSQNSLTDTQYF
TRBJ2-3	TRBV7-6	NA	CASSFGAQGADTQYF
TRBJ2-5	TRBV11-2	TRBD2	CASSLGISGLGSETQYF
NA	TRBV7-6	NA	CASSLNREIYNEQFF
TRBJ2-2	TRBV6-1	NA	CASSDEWVSGELFF
TRBJ1-5	TRBV6-1	TRBD1	CASSTYRQGFYQPQHF
NA	TRBV7-6	TRBD2	CASSTGGGPYEQYF
NA	TRBV12-3/TRBV12-4	NA	CASTGPPAYEQYF
NA	TRBV28	NA	CASSRDKQFF
NA	TRBV28	NA	CASSSSSAVETQYF
TRBJ2-1	TRBV7-2	NA	CANIERTFYNEQFF
TRBJ1-2	TRBV5-1	TRBD1	CASSLGTGGFYGYTF
NA	TRBV6-6	NA	CASSYSGQKETQYF
TRBJ2-1	TRBV7-2	TRBD2	CASSFSGGNNEQFF
TRBJ2-5	TRBV7-9	TRBD2	CASNLREVQETQYF
TRBJ2-7	TRBV7-2	NA	CASSSYRGSYEQYF
TRBJ2-3	TRBV6-6	NA	CASQLAGTDTQYF
TRBJ2-2	TRBV7-6	TRBD2	CASSFGLAGGSTGELFF
TRBJ2-3	TRBV7-2	NA	CASSPGLEDTQYF
NA	TRBV5-1	TRBD1	CASSLVVETGSHEQFF
NA	TRBV6-1	NA	CASSERITRPGGLYGYTF
TRBJ2-3	TRBV5-1	NA	CASSPGTQPTDTQYF